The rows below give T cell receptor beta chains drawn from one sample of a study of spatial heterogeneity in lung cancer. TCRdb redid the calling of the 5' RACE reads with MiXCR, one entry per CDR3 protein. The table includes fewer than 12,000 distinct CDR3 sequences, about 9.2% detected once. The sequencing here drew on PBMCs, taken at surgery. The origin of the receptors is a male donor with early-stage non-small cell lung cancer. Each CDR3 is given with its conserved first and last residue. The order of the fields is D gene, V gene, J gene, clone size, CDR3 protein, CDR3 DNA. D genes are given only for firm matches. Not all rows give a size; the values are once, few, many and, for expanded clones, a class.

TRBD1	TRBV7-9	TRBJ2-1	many	CASTFGLGTGDLSSYNEQFF	TGTGCCAGCACCTTTGGTTTGGGGACAGGGGACCTGAGCTCCTACAATGAGCAGTTCTTC
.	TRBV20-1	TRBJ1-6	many	CSARKSWNSPLHF	TGCAGTGCTAGGAAAAGTTGGAATTCACCCCTCCACTTT
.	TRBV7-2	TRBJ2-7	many	CASSFRAGPSSYEQYF	TGTGCCAGCAGCTTTAGAGCGGGTCCTAGCTCCTACGAGCAGTACTTC
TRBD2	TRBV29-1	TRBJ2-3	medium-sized	CSVHGLAGEHWPDTQYF	TGCAGCGTTCACGGACTAGCGGGGGAGCATTGGCCAGATACGCAGTATTTT
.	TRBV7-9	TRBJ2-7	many	CASSLEIRVVEKYF	TGTGCCAGCAGCTTAGAAATCAGGGTTGTCGAGAAGTACTTC
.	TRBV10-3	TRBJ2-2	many	CAISESFTGELFF	TGTGCCATCAGTGAGTCGTTCACCGGGGAGCTGTTTTTT
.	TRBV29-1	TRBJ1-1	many	CSAAPGTPMNTEAFF	TGCAGCGCTGCCCCTGGGACACCGATGAACACTGAAGCTTTCTTT
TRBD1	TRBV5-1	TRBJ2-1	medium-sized	CASSTTGQNNEQFF	TGCGCCAGCAGCACCACGGGACAGAACAATGAGCAGTTCTTC
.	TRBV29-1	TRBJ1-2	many	CSVAGIYGYTF	TGCAGCGTTGCTGGGATTTATGGCTACACCTTC
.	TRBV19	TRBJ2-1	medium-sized	CASSIDGSSYNEQFF	TGTGCCAGTAGTATAGACGGGAGCTCCTACAATGAGCAGTTCTTC
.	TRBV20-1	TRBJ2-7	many	CSASPRSYEQYF	TGCAGTGCTAGTCCCAGGTCCTACGAGCAGTACTTC
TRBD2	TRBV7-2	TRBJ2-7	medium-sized	CASSLPGGYEQYF	TGTGCCAGCAGCCTCCCGGGGGGATACGAGCAGTACTTC
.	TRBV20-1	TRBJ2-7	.	CSARNRVMGEQYF	TGCAGTGCTAGAAACAGGGTCATGGGCGAGCAGTACTTC
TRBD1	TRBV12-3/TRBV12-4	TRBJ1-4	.	CASSATGQGHEKLFF	TGTGCCAGCTCCGCCACGGGACAGGGCCATGAAAAACTGTTTTTT
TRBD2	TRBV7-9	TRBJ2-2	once	CASSLFGIASGGTGELFF	TGTGCCAGCAGCTTATTTGGGATCGCTAGCGGAGGGACCGGGGAGCTGTTTTTT
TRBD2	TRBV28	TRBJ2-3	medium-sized	CASSFPGRGTDTQYF	TGTGCCAGCAGTTTTCCGGGGAGGGGCACAGATACGCAGTATTTT
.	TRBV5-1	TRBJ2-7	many	CASSLGPGSYEQYF	TGCGCCAGCAGCTTGGGGCCGGGGAGCTACGAGCAGTACTTC
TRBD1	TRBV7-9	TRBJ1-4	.	CASSLLGQGEKLFF	TGTGCCAGCAGCCTCCTCGGACAGGGTGAAAAACTGTTTTTT
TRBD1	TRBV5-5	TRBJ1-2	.	CASSLQGIGGYTF	TGTGCCAGCAGCTTACAGGGGATCGGTGGCTACACCTTC
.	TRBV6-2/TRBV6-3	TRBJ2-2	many	CASSYPNTGELFF	TGTGCCAGCAGTTACCCGAACACCGGGGAGCTGTTTTTT
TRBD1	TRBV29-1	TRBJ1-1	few	CSVGQGAGTEAFF	TGCAGCGTCGGACAGGGGGCTGGCACTGAAGCTTTCTTT
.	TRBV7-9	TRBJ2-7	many	CASSVGTYEQYF	TGTGCCAGCAGCGTCGGGACCTACGAGCAGTACTTC
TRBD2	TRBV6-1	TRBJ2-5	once	CASESGRADQETQYF	TGTGCCAGCGAGAGCGGGAGGGCCGACCAAGAGACCCAGTACTTC
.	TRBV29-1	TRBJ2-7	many	CSSRDNSYEQYF	TGCAGCTCCCGGGACAACTCCTACGAGCAGTACTTC
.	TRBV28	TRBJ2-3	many	CASSYGDTQYF	TGTGCCAGCAGTTACGGAGATACGCAGTATTTT
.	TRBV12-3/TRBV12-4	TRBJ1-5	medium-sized	CASSAAGVRGNQPQHF	TGTGCCAGCAGTGCCGCCGGGGTCAGGGGCAATCAGCCCCAGCATTTT
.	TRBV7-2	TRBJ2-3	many	CASSSSPGDTQYF	TGTGCCAGCAGCTCAAGTCCTGGGGATACGCAGTATTTT
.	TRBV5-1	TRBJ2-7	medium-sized	CASSPLSGLDEQYF	TGCGCCAGCAGCCCTCTATCGGGACTCGACGAGCAGTACTTC
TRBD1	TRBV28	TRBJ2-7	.	CASNSGQGRSREQYF	TGTGCCAGCAACTCCGGACAGGGGAGGTCGAGGGAGCAGTACTTC
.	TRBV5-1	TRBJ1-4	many	CASSPRGGLNEKLFF	TGCGCCAGCAGCCCCCGGGGAGGGCTCAATGAAAAACTGTTTTTT
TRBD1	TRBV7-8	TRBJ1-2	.	CASSERGPNYGYTF	TGTGCCAGCAGCGAGAGGGGGCCTAACTATGGCTACACCTTC
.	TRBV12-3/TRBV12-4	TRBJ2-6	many	CASSSAHRGGLSGANVLTF	TGTGCCAGCAGTTCCGCCCATCGGGGCGGTCTCTCTGGGGCCAACGTCCTGACTTTC
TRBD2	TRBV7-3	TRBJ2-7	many	CASSSTTGLADREQYF	TGTGCCAGCAGCTCCACGACCGGACTAGCGGACCGCGAGCAGTACTTC
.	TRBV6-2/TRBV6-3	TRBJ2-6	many	CASSRREAGGNVLTF	TGTGCCAGCAGCCGCAGGGAGGCTGGGGGCAACGTCCTGACTTTC
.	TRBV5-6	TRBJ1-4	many	CASSFGGDYATNEKLFF	TGTGCCAGCAGCTTTGGTGGGGACTATGCAACTAATGAAAAACTGTTTTTT
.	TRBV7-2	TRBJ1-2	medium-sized	CASSLRTALYGYTF	TGTGCCAGCAGCTTACGTACAGCCCTCTATGGCTACACCTTC
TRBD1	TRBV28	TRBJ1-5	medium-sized	CASSPTGGPNQPQHF	TGTGCCAGCAGTCCGACAGGGGGCCCCAATCAGCCCCAGCATTTT
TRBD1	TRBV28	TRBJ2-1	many	CASSQGALEQFF	TGTGCCAGCAGTCAGGGGGCGCTTGAGCAGTTCTTC
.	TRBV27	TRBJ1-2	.	CASSSHRTNYGYTF	TGTGCCAGCAGTTCGCACAGGACTAACTATGGCTACACCTTC
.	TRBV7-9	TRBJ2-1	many	CASNLAGREQFF	TGTGCCAGCAACTTAGCTGGGAGAGAGCAGTTCTTC
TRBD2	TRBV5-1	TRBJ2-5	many	CASSLLTSEETQYF	TGCGCCAGCAGTTTATTGACTAGCGAAGAGACCCAGTACTTC
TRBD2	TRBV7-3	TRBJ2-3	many	CASSRSGGRGDTQYF	TGTGCCAGCAGCCGTAGCGGGGGAAGGGGCGATACGCAGTATTTT
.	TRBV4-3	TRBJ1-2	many	CASSQVTTGTDGYTF	TGCGCCAGCAGCCAAGTAACAACAGGGACGGATGGCTACACCTTC
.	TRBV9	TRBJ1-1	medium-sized	CASSPNQGNTEAFF	TGTGCCAGCAGCCCCAATCAGGGGAACACTGAAGCTTTCTTT
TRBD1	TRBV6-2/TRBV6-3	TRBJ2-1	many	CASPQGGSYNEQFF	TGTGCCAGCCCACAGGGGGGTTCCTACAATGAGCAGTTCTTC
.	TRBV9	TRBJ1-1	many	CASSVAGDTEAFF	TGTGCCAGCAGCGTAGCTGGGGACACTGAAGCTTTCTTT
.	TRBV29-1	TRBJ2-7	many	CSASPQGGSYEQYF	TGCAGCGCTAGTCCGCAGGGCGGTTCCTACGAGCAGTACTTC
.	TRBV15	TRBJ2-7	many	CATSRDGRGKRYEQYF	TGTGCCACCAGCAGAGATGGACGGGGGAAAAGGTACGAGCAGTACTTC
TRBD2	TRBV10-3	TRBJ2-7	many	CAIRTGTSNEQYF	TGTGCCATCAGGACTGGGACTAGTAATGAGCAGTACTTC
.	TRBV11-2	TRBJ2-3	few	CASLVRGGWRDTQYF	TGTGCCAGCCTCGTGCGTGGGGGTTGGAGGGATACGCAGTATTTT
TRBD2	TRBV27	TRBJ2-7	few	CASSLSGGTSEQYF	TGTGCCAGCAGTTTATCCGGGGGGACCAGCGAGCAGTACTTC
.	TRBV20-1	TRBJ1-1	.	CSVIRGGTEAFF	TGCAGTGTTATACGTGGGGGCACTGAAGCTTTCTTT
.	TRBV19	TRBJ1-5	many	CASSIDEGRTPQHF	TGTGCCAGTAGTATAGATGAGGGGAGGACGCCCCAGCATTTT
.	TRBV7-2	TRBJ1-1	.	CASSSLGIQNTEAFF	TGTGCCAGCAGCTCTCTAGGAATTCAGAACACTGAAGCTTTCTTT
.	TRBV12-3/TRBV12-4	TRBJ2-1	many	CASSLRGRNEQFF	TGTGCCAGCAGTCTCAGGGGGAGGAATGAGCAGTTCTTC
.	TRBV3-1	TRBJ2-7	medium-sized	CASSQEDVSYEQYF	TGTGCCAGCAGCCAAGAGGACGTTTCCTACGAGCAGTACTTC
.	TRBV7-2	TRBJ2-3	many	CASSLVRTDADTQYF	TGTGCCAGCAGCTTAGTTCGAACGGATGCAGATACGCAGTATTTT